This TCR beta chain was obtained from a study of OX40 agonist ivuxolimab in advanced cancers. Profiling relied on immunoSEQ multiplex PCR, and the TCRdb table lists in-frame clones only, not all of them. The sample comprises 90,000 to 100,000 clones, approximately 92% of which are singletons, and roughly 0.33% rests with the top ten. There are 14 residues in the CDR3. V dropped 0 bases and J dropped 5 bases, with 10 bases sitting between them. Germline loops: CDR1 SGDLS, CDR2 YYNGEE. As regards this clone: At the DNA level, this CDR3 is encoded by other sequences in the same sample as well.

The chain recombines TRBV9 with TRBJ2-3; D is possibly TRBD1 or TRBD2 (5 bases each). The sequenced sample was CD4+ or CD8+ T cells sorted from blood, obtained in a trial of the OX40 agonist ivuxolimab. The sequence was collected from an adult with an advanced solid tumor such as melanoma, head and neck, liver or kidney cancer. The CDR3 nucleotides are TGTGCCAGCAGCGTAGCGCTGAGGGGAGATACGCAGTATTTT. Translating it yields CASSVALRGDTQYF.